This entry describes one TCR beta chain. The data derive from a study of blood T cell repertoires in COVID-19. Background on the study: The United States, Italy and Spain supplied acute and convalescent COVID-19 samples. The cDNA or gDNA used as material had been derived from T cells, B-cell-depleted T cells, or PBMCs.

Per the study methods: The authors estimated nucleated cell counts from reference gene primer amplification. Generated by immunoSEQ multiplex PCR, the TCRdb table keeps only in-frame clones and is missing some. The V and J calls and clone size are taken from that table; D and trimming were inferred from the DNA. Among around 100,000 clones listed, about 84% were seen once. In germline, CDR1 is SGHDN, CDR2 FVKESK. Deletions cut 0 bases from V and 1 base from J, with 12 bases between. The CDR3 is made up of 16 amino acids. The clonotype comes from a human donor in a cohort sampled during active COVID-19. Material for sequencing was peripheral blood. J is TRBJ1-1 and V is TRBV14; D not certain. CDR3 protein: CASSQDVGSRNTEAFF. The CDR3, as DNA: TGTGCCAGCAGCCAAGATGTCGGGTCGAGGAACACTGAAGCTTTCTTT.